This T cell receptor beta chain derives from a study of blood T cell repertoires in COVID-19. This CDR3 is built from 14 residues. In germline, CDR1 is SGHRS, CDR2 YFSETQ. Between the trimmed V and J ends, which lost 0 bases and 4 bases, there was a span of 10 bases. The data were produced by immunoSEQ multiplex PCR, yet TCRdb's version contains in-frame clones alone and is incomplete. The sample includes roughly 120,000 clones, 70% to 85% seen only once; the top ten take about 0.84%. As to this clone: The same CDR3 is also encoded by other DNA sequences in this sample.

This clonotype was sampled from a human donor with acute or convalescent COVID-19. The donor label of this sample is uncertain. The genes are TRBV5-1 and TRBJ2-5, with D possibly TRBD2 on 6 matching bases. Sequencing used peripheral blood. The CDR3 here is CASSLGGGAETQYF. The DNA for the CDR3 is TGCGCCAGCAGCTTGGGTGGCGGGGCAGAGACCCAGTACTTC.